This T cell receptor (beta chain) stems from a study of CD8+ T cells in alopecia areata. Study as a whole: After 6 to 18 months of tofacitinib, follow-up continued 6 months off drug.

The CDR3 covers 13 residues. From germline, CDR1 is SQVTM and CDR2 ANQGSEA. The V gene lost 1 base and the J gene lost 5 bases, with 12 bases spanning the gap. Details on this clone: Its antigen is still unknown.

RNA was isolated and reverse transcribed to cDNA, the sequencing template. The data were produced by immunoSEQ multiplex PCR, yet TCRdb's version contains in-frame clones alone and is incomplete. This repertoire shows roughly 64,000 clones, about 45% found once; its top ten account for around 20%. Treatment reported: oral pan-JAK inhibitor, 5-10 mg twice daily. The researchers isolated CD4+ and CD8+ T cells from PBMCs by sorting. General study results and limits: On tofacitinib, scalp clonality and expanded CD8+ clones among top 100 fell significantly.

The clonotype was recovered from a human donor with alopecia areata. The sequencing used CD8+ T cells sorted from blood, collected around week 36, from a patient treated with tofacitinib. This chain uses TRBV29-1 with TRBJ2-7, with D maybe TRBD2 (6 bases). This chain's CDR3 is CSVEGQGGHEQYF. DNA of the CDR3: TGCAGCGTTGAAGGTCAGGGAGGCCACGAGCAGTACTTC.